This T cell receptor beta chain derives from a study of shared clonotypes between healthy human individuals (dated by TCRdb to the early 2020s). In terms of the full investigation: The cohort included a few men and a couple of women between 18 and 49 years of age. For each donor, three plates each were used for CD4 naive and CD4 memory, two plates were used for CD8 naive, and one plate was used for CD8 memory. Blood TCR repertoires of roughly five healthy adults were deeply sequenced to estimate repertoire size and the extent of clonotype sharing between individuals. Different laboratories and diverse techniques were used to prepare libraries and sequence TCR repertoires, to increase sequencing depth and limit assay-specific biases. Leukapheresis yielded between about 0.8 and 8.9 billion PBMCs per donor. The investigation overall reported the following: Sampling was restricted to blood, and TCR repertoires in tissue are likely to differ from TCR repertoires in blood. Pairwise subsampling led to the expectation that sequencing depth would affect the degree of clonotype sharing among donors. Naive subsets generally had larger estimated clonotype richness than memory subsets did. Higher generation probabilities were observed for clonotypes shared by all four sorted-subset donors than for non-shared clonotypes. Because the study included a small number of donors, the genetic and exposure-history diversity represented was limited. Even with the large sequencing depth, rarefaction of the sorted-subset datasets indicated that sequencing was incomplete. Around 5% of naive CD4, roughly 3.6% of naive CD8, around 2.3% of memory CD4, and more than 0.35% of memory CD8 clonotypes were shared across several donors.

Using the deep immunoSEQ assay, multiplex PCR amplified TCR CDR3 regions from genomic DNA. For each cell subset, the extracted genomic DNA was distributed evenly across all wells of several immunoSEQ 96-well plates, and each plate served as one replicate. For sorted subsets, approximately 200 ng of genomic DNA, equivalent to 25,000 to 35,000 T cell genomes, went into each replicate PCR. Purified libraries were measured with a Qubit 3.0 fluorometer, size-checked on a Bioanalyzer 2100, and measured again with the KAPA Library Quantification kit. Every immunoSEQ 96-well plate was sequenced on a separate single-read 150-cycle Illumina NextSeq 550 flow cell. On the authors' methods: The immunoSEQ output contained only junctional sequences without quality scores, so filtering could not match that applied to full-length reads. Sequences were annotated with PyIR, a Python wrapper for IgBLAST v1.9, using IMGT germline references to assign V/J genes and CDR3. Any read was removed if the V/J assignment was weak (E-value above 1e-6), the CDR3 was missing, or the read contained stop codons, out-of-frame junctions, or ambiguous translated residues. V3J clonotypes were defined as sequences sharing an identical inferred V gene, J gene, and CDR3 amino acid sequence. To compute the percentage overlap between repertoires, the number of shared unique clonotypes was divided by the size of the smaller repertoire. Repertoire richness was assessed with RTK rarefaction, the Chao1 estimator, and Recon v2.1 estimates of unobserved clonotypes. For all TCRbeta clonotypes obtained by the gDNA method from a few donors, generation probabilities were computed with OLGA. Held by TCRdb, this immuneACCESS table contains in-frame sequences only and omits some clones. Under half of the omission traces to an unresolved V gene where checked; the cause of the rest is unknown. For V, J and clone size, that table is used; D and trimming come from the DNA. The sample records some 1,100,000 clones, around 82% of which are singletons. The ten largest clones represent about 0.52% of the sample.

Trimming costs V 7 bases and J 2 bases, and their ends lie 11 bases apart. As encoded in the germline V gene, CDR1 is ENHRY while CDR2 is SYGVKD. Measured from the cysteine to the phenylalanine, the CDR3 is 13 residues long. Of the read, only the CDR3 DNA is kept; its 39 bases are in frame from base 1. Donors were healthy HIV-negative adults with no recently reported acute infections or vaccinations. Only Caucasian adults living in Nashville, Tennessee, USA were represented among the donors. Magnetic negative selection was used to enrich CD4+ T cells, after which naive cells were positively selected on CD45RA and the negative fraction became the memory subset. After blood collection by leukapheresis, PBMCs were isolated using Ficoll-Histopaque density gradient centrifugation and then cryopreserved in the vapor phase of liquid nitrogen. Analytical flow cytometry was used to check the purity and quantity of every magnetically sorted T cell population. Genomic DNA was isolated from every sorted fraction and measured by UV absorbance on a Nanodrop 2000c.

This clone was found a few times. The antigen this receptor binds is unknown. Base qualities are not recorded, but no much larger clone differs from it by a single base. The chain uses TRBV10-3 and TRBJ1-2; possibly the D gene is TRBD1, per 5 matching bases. Sequencing was performed on memory CD4+ T cells from PBMCs. Sample cell subset or site, as interpreted from the label and publication: CD45RA-negative fraction. The clonotype originates from a young man in good health. Some clones in this sample may be carry-over from other donors' samples. For the CDR3, the sequence is CAIKSSGNYGYTF. At the DNA level, the sequence is TGTGCCATCAAATCGTCAGGGAACTATGGCTACACCTTC.